This entry lists 26 T cell receptor beta chains sequenced from one sample in a study of CD8 T cells in Susac syndrome. With random hexamers, 0.5 to 1 ug RNA was reverse transcribed. TCRdb processed the immunoSEQ multiplex PCR reads anew with MiXCR; each CDR3 protein has one entry. Of about 130,000 distinct CDR3 sequences in the sample, about 94% were seen once. The sequenced material came from CD4+ T cells from PBMCs. The receptors were gathered from a human donor with multiple sclerosis.

This chain uses TRBV12-3 or TRBV12-4 with TRBJ2-7, with 7 bases aligning to TRBD1. J gave up 4 bases and V 0 bases, and 9 bases lay outside the gene matches. The CDR3 spans 16 residues. CDR3 DNA sequence: TGTGCCAGCAGTTTAGCGCGAAGACAGGGATGGTACGAGCAGTACTTC. This encodes CASSLARRQGWYEQYF.

The chain employs TRBV5-4 and TRBJ1-4; D gene ambiguous. Germline CDR1 is SGHNT and CDR2 is YYREEE (reference sequence). The CDR3 contains 13 residues. Trimming cost V 4 bases and J 6 bases, with 10 bases left between them. The CDR3 DNA follows: TGTGCCAGCAGCCCTCGACCAGATGAAAAACTGTTTTTT. Protein product: CASSPRPDEKLFF.

This clonotype appeared a single time. This rearrangement joins TRBV9 to TRBJ1-5, with 9 positions matching TRBD1. Trimming cost V 3 bases and J 6 bases; bases outside gene matches: 4. Germline CDR1 is SGDLS and CDR2 is YYNGEE. The CDR3 totals 14 residues. CDR3 sequence: CASSEGTGFQPQHF. CDR3 nucleotides: TGTGCCAGCAGCGAAGGGACAGGGTTTCAGCCCCAGCATTTT. Combining the CDR3 with reference TRBV9 and TRBJ1-5 gives the whole variable domain DSGVTQTPKHLITATGQRVTLRCSPRSGDLSVYWYQQSLDQGLQFLIQYYNGEERAKGNILERFSAQQFPDLHSELNLSSLELGDSALYFCASSEGTGFQPQHFGDGTRLSIL.

The V gene is TRBV18, the J gene TRBJ1-2, with TRBD1 identical over 8 bases. V was pared by 6 bases and J by 3 bases, with 12 bases of the junction left unmatched. Germline assignment: CDR1 KGHSH and CDR2 LQKENI. This CDR3 has 16 residues. The CDR3 is CASSPRTGNGYYGYTF. For the CDR3, the DNA is TGTGCCAGCTCCCCTCGGACAGGGAACGGATACTATGGCTACACCTTC.

V is TRBV27 and J is TRBJ2-1; D is unresolved. CDR3 length: 12 amino acids. Germline CDR1 MNHEY, CDR2 SMNVEV (reference sequence). V was pared by 5 bases and J by 4 bases, with 6 bases between. CDR3: CASSGIYNEQFF. DNA of the CDR3: TGTGCCAGCAGTGGGATATACAATGAGCAGTTCTTC.

The J gene is TRBJ2-5, the V gene TRBV30; TRBD2 is a possible D gene (5 bases). Germline lookup yields CDR1 GTSNPN and CDR2 SVGIG (reference sequence). The germline V and J ends were trimmed by 0 bases and 0 bases, with 17 bases remaining between them. This CDR3 contains 17 residues. DNA of the CDR3: TGTGCCTGGAGTGTACAGCGGAGTAGGTCCTACCAAGAGACCCAGTACTTC. Protein: CAWSVQRSRSYQETQYF.

V is TRBV4-3 and J is TRBJ2-7; TRBD1 is a possible D gene (5 bases). The germline V gene encodes CDR1 LGHNA and CDR2 YSLEER. The V end lost 1 base, the J end lost 2 bases, and 12 bases lay between the germline ends. There are 15 residues in the CDR3. The CDR3 here is CASSQGFQGTYEQYF. The CDR3 nucleotides are TGCGCCAGCAGCCAAGGGTTCCAGGGTACCTACGAGCAGTACTTC.

The chain recombines TRBV3-1 with TRBJ2-2; the D gene could be TRBD1 or TRBD2 (5 bases each). Germline CDR1 and CDR2: LGHDT and YNNKEL (reference sequence). CDR3 length: 14 amino acids. Trimming stripped 4 bases from V and 6 bases from J, with 12 bases between. CDR3 DNA sequence: TGTGCCAGCAGCCGACACCGGGACGCCGGGGAGCTGTTTTTT. Its translation: CASSRHRDAGELFF.

Here the CDR3 reads CASSRQLHTEAFF. The CDR3 region has the DNA TGTGCCAGTAGCAGACAACTACACACTGAAGCTTTCTTT. This chain uses TRBV19 with TRBJ1-1; D uncertain. Looked up from germline, CDR1 is LNHDA and CDR2 is SQIVND (reference sequence). The CDR3 consists of 13 residues. V was pared by 6 bases and J by 3 bases, with 11 bases between.

This clonotype was counted only a few times. The chain is built from TRBV7-8 and TRBJ1-1; 7 bases match TRBD1. Germline V gene data show CDR1 as SGHVS and CDR2 as FQNEAQ. The length of the CDR3 is 14 residues. Trimming removed 1 base from V and 4 bases from J; junction bases left unmatched: 3. The chain's CDR3 is CASSLVSGGTEAFF. Written as DNA, the CDR3 is TGTGCCAGCAGCTTAGTTTCAGGGGGCACTGAAGCTTTCTTT.

The chain employs TRBV3-1 and TRBJ1-2; 7 bases are a match to TRBD1. V shed 4 bases, J shed 0 bases, and the junction held 11 bases outside the gene matches. The CDR3 covers 17 residues. Per germline, CDR1 LGHDT and CDR2 YNNKEL (reference sequence). The CDR3 nucleotides are TGTGCCAGCAGCCCCACAGGGGCCGGAAAAGCTAACTATGGCTACACCTTC. This codes for CASSPTGAGKANYGYTF.

The chain joins TRBV27 to TRBJ1-2; tentative D call: TRBD1 (5 bases). V gave up 5 bases and J gave up 4 bases, with 14 bases separating them. The CDR3 is made up of 14 amino acids. Germline V CDR1 and CDR2: MNHEY, SMNVEV (reference sequence). The CDR3 DNA reads TGTGCCAGCAGTGGGGTCGGGACTGGCTATGGCTACACCTTC. Its translation is CASSGVGTGYGYTF.

This chain uses TRBV27 with TRBJ1-2; TRBD1 aligns across 7 bases. V lost 5 bases, J lost 8 bases, and 8 bases stayed unmatched. The CDR3 spans 13 residues. Per the germline V gene, CDR1 is MNHEY and CDR2 is SMNVEV (reference sequence). DNA of the CDR3: TGTGCCAGCAGTCCAGGGGGGACGGGAGGCTACACCTTC. Its translation is CASSPGGTGGYTF.

The chain couples TRBV5-6 to TRBJ2-7, with a tentative D call TRBD2 (6 bases). Trimming cost V 5 bases and J 3 bases, with 12 bases left between them. CDR1 SGHDT and CDR2 YYEEEE come from the germline V gene. This CDR3 has 13 amino acids. The CDR3 spells CASRGQGGYEQYF. The CDR3 DNA is TGTGCCAGCAGGGGGCAGGGAGGCTACGAGCAGTACTTC. The whole variable domain, filled in from reference TRBV5-6 and TRBJ2-7, reads DAGVTQSPTHLIKTRGQQVTLRCSPKSGHDTVSWYQQALGQGPQFIFQYYEEEERQRGNFPDRFSGHQFPNYSSELNVNALLLGDSALYLCASRGQGGYEQYFGPGTRLTVT.

In this sample, this clonotype turned up once. The V gene is TRBV19, the J gene TRBJ2-5; unclear D gene. Germline values: CDR1 LNHDA, CDR2 SQIVND (reference sequence). CDR3 length equals 11 residues. Trimming took 5 bases from V and 4 from J, leaving 5 bases between them. The DNA of the CDR3 is TGTGCCAGTAGTCTGTCAGAGACCCAGTACTTC. Amino acids: CASSLSETQYF. The full variable domain, its missing parts supplied by reference TRBV19 and TRBJ2-5, is DGGITQSPKYLFRKEGQNVTLSCEQNLNHDAMYWYRQDPGQGLRLIYYSQIVNDFQKGDIAEGYSVSREKKESFPLTVTSAQKNPTAFYLCASSLSETQYFGPGTRLLVL.

The chain recombines TRBV25-1 with TRBJ2-7; D unresolved. The V end lost 3 bases, the J end lost 3 bases, and 12 bases lay between the germline ends. The CDR3 is made up of 14 amino acids. The germline CDR1 and CDR2 sequences are MGHDK and SYGVNS. The CDR3 protein is CASSDPGLGYEQYF. The CDR3 region has the DNA TGTGCCAGCAGTGACCCTGGTCTCGGCTACGAGCAGTACTTC.

The chain couples TRBV5-1 to TRBJ1-1, with 10 bases identical to TRBD1. Germline CDR1 reads SGHRS; CDR2 reads YFSETQ. The CDR3 runs 17 residues. J was trimmed by 5 bases and V by 0 bases; bases with no gene match: 10. CDR3 in amino acids: CASSLGDRGPWRTEAFF. The CDR3 DNA reads as TGCGCCAGCAGCTTGGGGGACAGGGGACCCTGGAGGACTGAAGCTTTCTTT.

The V gene is TRBV4-2, the J gene TRBJ2-7, with 7 bases matching TRBD2. Germline trimming cut 0 bases from V and 7 bases from J; bases unmatched to any gene: 6. This CDR3 contains 14 residues. Germline CDR1 and CDR2: LGHNA and YNFKEQ. CDR3 sequence: CASSQDRSAGEQYF. CDR3 sequence (DNA): TGTGCCAGCAGCCAAGATCGTTCAGCGGGGGAGCAGTACTTC.

The CDR3 protein is CASSGPTSGTGELFF. The CDR3 DNA is TGTGCCAGCAGCGGGCCGACTAGCGGGACCGGGGAGCTGTTTTTT. The gene calls are TRBV7-9 and TRBJ2-2; 10 bases match TRBD2. The germline CDR1 and CDR2 sequences are SEHNR and FQNEAQ (reference sequence). V trimming: 5 bases; J trimming: 5 bases; junction bases outside the gene matches: 5. The CDR3 extends over 15 amino acids.

The count of this clonotype is one. The gene calls are TRBV15 and TRBJ2-1; 10 nucleotides align to TRBD2. This CDR3 contains 17 residues. V lost 0 bases, J lost 3 bases, and 5 bases stayed unmatched. Germline values: CDR1 LNHNV, CDR2 YYDKDF (reference sequence). The CDR3 DNA reads TGTGCCACCAGCAGAGATCAAAGCGGGAGGGTCTACAATGAGCAGTTCTTC. Translation gives CATSRDQSGRVYNEQFF.

The chain joins TRBV29-1 to TRBJ1-1; D is undetermined. V was shortened by 5 bases and J by 5 bases, with 21 bases between the two germline ends. Germline CDR1 SQVTM, CDR2 ANQGSEA. This CDR3 comprises 15 residues. As DNA, the CDR3 is TGCAGCGTTCCCAAAGGGAAGGAGGGAGGGACTGAAGCTTTCTTT. Translating gives CSVPKGKEGGTEAFF.

The J gene is TRBJ2-1, the V gene TRBV4-2; no clear D. V shed 0 bases and J shed 5 bases, with 11 bases lying between them. CDR1 is LGHNA and CDR2 is YNFKEQ in the germline V gene. The CDR3 runs to 15 residues. CDR3 in DNA: TGTGCCAGCAGCCAAGAAAGTAGCCCCAACAATGAGCAGTTCTTC. Its translation is CASSQESSPNNEQFF.

The chain couples TRBV7-2 to TRBJ1-1, with D unresolved. The CDR3 loop spans 15 amino acids. Germline CDR1 is SGHTA and CDR2 is FQGNSA. With 1 base removed from V and 3 bases from J, the gap between germline ends came to 12 bases. Written as DNA, the CDR3 is TGTGCCAGCAGCTTAGAAGCAGGTTGGGACACTGAAGCTTTCTTT. It encodes CASSLEAGWDTEAFF.

The chain uses TRBV5-8 and TRBJ2-7; perhaps TRBD2 as D (5 bases). The CDR3 contains 12 residues. CDR1 is SGHTS, CDR2 YDEGEE, per germline. V lost 3 bases, J lost 7 bases, and 11 bases lay in between. CDR3 protein: CASSSDRTEQYF. CDR3 DNA: TGTGCCAGCAGCTCAGACCGGACTGAGCAGTACTTC.

The chain carries TRBV24-1 and TRBJ2-7, with D uncertain. The germline gives CDR1 KGHDR, CDR2 SFDVKD. The V and J ends lost 5 bases and 2 bases respectively, with 0 bases between them. The CDR3 covers 10 residues. The CDR3 bases are TGTGCCACCAGTGCCTACGAGCAGTACTTC. Protein product: CATSAYEQYF.

This clonotype was seen only once. V and J are TRBV5-1 and TRBJ2-7; 7 positions agree with TRBD1. This CDR3 is 16 amino acids long. CDR1 SGHRS and CDR2 YFSETQ come from the germline V gene. J lost 0 bases, V lost 2 bases, and 8 bases had no gene match. The CDR3 loop reads CASSLPGQTTSYEQYF. The CDR3, as DNA: TGCGCCAGCAGCTTACCGGGACAGACGACCTCCTACGAGCAGTACTTC.